This T cell receptor beta chain was identified in a study of CD8+ T cells in alopecia areata. Whole-study findings and limits: Mouse data revealed clearer TCR sharing than patient data did, a gap possibly tied to HLA.

For this clone: Its specificity is not known.

RNA extraction was followed by reverse transcription into cDNA, which acted as the sequencing template. Method: immunoSEQ multiplex PCR; TCRdb's copy keeps in-frame clones and lacks some. The sample contains roughly 200,000 clones, roughly 40% of which appear only once. The germline V gene encodes CDR1 SGHRS and CDR2 YFSETQ. J was trimmed by 6 bases and V by 1 base; bases with no gene match: 4. There are 13 residues in the CDR3. Indicated treatment: oral pan-JAK inhibitor, 5-10 mg twice daily. This clonotype was sampled from a human donor with alopecia areata. J is TRBJ2-7 and V is TRBV5-1; the match to TRBD2 covers 7 bases. Sequenced material: CD4+ T cells sorted from blood, taken at approximately week 36, from a patient treated with tofacitinib. The CDR3 bases are TGCGCCAGCAGCTTGACACTAGCGTCCGAGCAGTACTTC. Translation: CASSLTLASEQYF. The variable domain in full, completed from reference TRBV5-1 and TRBJ2-7, reads KAGVTQTPRYLIKTRGQQVTLSCSPISGHRSVSWYQQTPGQGLQFLFEYFSETQRNKGNFPGRFSGRQFSNSRSEMNVSTLELGDSALYLCASSLTLASEQYFGPGTRLTVT.